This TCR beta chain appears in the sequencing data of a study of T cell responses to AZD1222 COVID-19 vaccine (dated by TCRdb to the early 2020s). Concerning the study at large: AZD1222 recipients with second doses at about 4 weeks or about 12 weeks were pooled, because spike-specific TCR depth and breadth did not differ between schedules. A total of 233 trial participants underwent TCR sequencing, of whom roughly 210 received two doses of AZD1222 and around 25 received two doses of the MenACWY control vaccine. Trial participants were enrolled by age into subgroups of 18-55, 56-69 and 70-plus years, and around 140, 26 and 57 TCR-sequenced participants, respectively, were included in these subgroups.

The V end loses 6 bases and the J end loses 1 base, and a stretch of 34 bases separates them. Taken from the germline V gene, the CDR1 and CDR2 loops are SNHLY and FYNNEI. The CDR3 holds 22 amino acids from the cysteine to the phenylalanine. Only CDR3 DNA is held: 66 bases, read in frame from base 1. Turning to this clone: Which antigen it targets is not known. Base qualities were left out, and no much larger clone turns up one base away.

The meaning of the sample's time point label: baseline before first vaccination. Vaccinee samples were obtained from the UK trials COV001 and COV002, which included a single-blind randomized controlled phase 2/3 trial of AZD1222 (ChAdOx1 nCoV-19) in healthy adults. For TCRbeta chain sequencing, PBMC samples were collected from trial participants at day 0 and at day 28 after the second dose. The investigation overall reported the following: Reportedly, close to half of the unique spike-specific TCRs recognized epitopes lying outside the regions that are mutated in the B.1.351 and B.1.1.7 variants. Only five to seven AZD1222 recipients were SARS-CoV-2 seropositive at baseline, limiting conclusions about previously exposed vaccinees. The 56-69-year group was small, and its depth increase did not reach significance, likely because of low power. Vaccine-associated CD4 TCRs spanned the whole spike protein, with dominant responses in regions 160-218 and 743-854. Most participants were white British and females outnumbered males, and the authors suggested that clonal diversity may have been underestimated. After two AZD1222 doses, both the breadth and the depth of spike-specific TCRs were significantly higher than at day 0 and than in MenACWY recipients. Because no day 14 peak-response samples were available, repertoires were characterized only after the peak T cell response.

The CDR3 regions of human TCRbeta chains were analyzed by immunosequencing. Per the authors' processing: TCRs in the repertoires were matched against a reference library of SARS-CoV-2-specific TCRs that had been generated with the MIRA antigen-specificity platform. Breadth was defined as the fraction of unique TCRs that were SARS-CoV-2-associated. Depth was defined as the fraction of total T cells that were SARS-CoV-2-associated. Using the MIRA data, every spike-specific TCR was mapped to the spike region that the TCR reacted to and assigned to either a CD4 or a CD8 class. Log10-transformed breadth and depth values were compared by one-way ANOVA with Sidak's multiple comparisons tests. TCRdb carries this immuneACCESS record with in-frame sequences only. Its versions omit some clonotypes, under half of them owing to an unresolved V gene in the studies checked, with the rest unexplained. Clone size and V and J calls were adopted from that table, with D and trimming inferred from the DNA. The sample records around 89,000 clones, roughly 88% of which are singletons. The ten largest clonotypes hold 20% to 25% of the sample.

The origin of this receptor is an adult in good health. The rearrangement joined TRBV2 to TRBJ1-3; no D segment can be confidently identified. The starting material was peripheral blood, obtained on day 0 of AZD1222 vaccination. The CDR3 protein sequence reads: CASRRWQRAFSRTRESGNTIYF. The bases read TGTGCCAGCAGGCGATGGCAGCGGGCCTTCTCCAGAACTAGAGAATCTGGAAACACCATATATTTT.